This entry lists 9 T cell receptor beta chains sequenced from one sample in a study of cytomegalovirus exposure and HLA in healthy donors. The primer mix had 60 Vbeta and 13 Jbeta primers. Here immunoSEQ multiplex PCR was the method, and the copy in TCRdb shows in-frame clones only, minus some. Counted here are approximately 140,000 clones, around 78% occurring once; the ten biggest clones make up 2.5% to 3.5%. The specimen sequenced was PBMCs. These receptors originate from a man in his forties in good health and CMV-seropositive.

This chain links TRBV6-5 with TRBJ2-7; 10 positions agree with TRBD2. V lost 0 bases and J lost 2; bases outside the gene matches: 4. The CDR3 is 16 amino acids. Germline CDR1 reads MNHEY; CDR2 reads SVGAGI. The CDR3 here is CASSYSAGGPTYEQYF. The CDR3 bases are TGTGCCAGCAGTTACTCAGCGGGAGGGCCGACCTACGAGCAGTACTTC.

On this clone itself: The germline gene is not matched at one end of the junction; a read error may be the cause. The rearrangement joins TRBV5-6 to TRBJ1-1, with D hard to call. The germline V gene encodes CDR1 SGHDT and CDR2 YYEEEE. The CDR3 runs 12 residues. The CDR3 sequence: CASTKSRTGAFF. DNA of the CDR3: TGTGCCAGCACCAAAAGTAGGACTGGAGCTTTCTTT.

CDR3 loop: CASSRTAYQETQYF. As DNA, the CDR3 is TGTGCCAGCAGCCGGACTGCGTATCAAGAGACCCAGTACTTC. The gene calls are TRBV11-3 and TRBJ2-5; the D gene is possibly TRBD2 (5 bases). V was pared by 5 bases and J by 2 bases, with 12 bases between. The CDR3 runs to 14 residues. Germline lookup yields CDR1 SGHNT and CDR2 YENEEA.

V is TRBV7-7 and J is TRBJ1-3; D unresolved. Per germline, CDR1 SSHAT and CDR2 FNYEAQ (reference sequence). Trimming left V 5 bases short and J 0 bases short, with 8 bases between. The CDR3 is 14 amino acids. The CDR3 here is CASSEDISGNTIYF. DNA of the CDR3: TGTGCCAGCAGCGAGGATATCTCTGGAAACACCATATATTTT.

The chain couples TRBV15 to TRBJ2-5; 13 bases fit TRBD2. The junction had 1 base not matched to a gene; V was cut back by 3 bases and J by 3 bases. From germline, CDR1 is LNHNV and CDR2 YYDKDF (reference sequence). The CDR3 sequence is 15 residues long. The CDR3 protein is CATSRGTSGKETQYF. CDR3 nucleotides: TGTGCCACCAGCAGGGGGACTAGCGGGAAAGAGACCCAGTACTTC.

V and J are TRBV6-8 and TRBJ1-1; possibly TRBD1 for D (5 bases). Germline loops: CDR1 MNHGY, CDR2 SAAAGT. V lost 6 bases, J lost 0 bases, and 14 bases lay in between. The CDR3 is made up of 15 amino acids. The CDR3 spells CASRPSQALNTEAFF. For the CDR3, the DNA is TGTGCCAGCAGACCCTCACAGGCCTTGAACACTGAAGCTTTCTTT.

V gene TRBV2 combines with J gene TRBJ1-2; D remains unclear. V dropped 2 bases and J dropped 7 bases, with 8 bases sitting between them. This CDR3 spans 12 amino acids. The germline V gene has CDR1 SNHLY and CDR2 FYNNEI. The CDR3 is CASSEQMFGYTF. In nucleotides, the CDR3 is TGTGCCAGCAGTGAACAGATGTTTGGCTACACCTTC.

The CDR3 nucleotides are TGTGCCAGCAGCTTAGTTCTAGGTGTCGGGACAGGGGGTCGCGAGCAGTACTTC. This sequence encodes CASSLVLGVGTGGREQYF. V usage is TRBV11-2 and J usage is TRBJ2-7; 11 bases are shared with TRBD1. Germline trimming cut 1 base from V and 6 bases from J; bases unmatched to any gene: 14. The CDR3 is 18 residues long. Germline values: CDR1 SGHAT, CDR2 FQNNGV.

The chain uses TRBV15 and TRBJ1-4; 10 bases align to TRBD1. The ends lost 0 bases at V and 7 bases at J; junction bases unmatched: 5. CDR1 and CDR2 (germline): LNHNV, YYDKDF (reference sequence). This CDR3 region has 16 residues. CDR3 region: CATSRDTGTGVEKLFF. In DNA form, the CDR3 reads TGTGCCACCAGCAGAGACACCGGGACAGGGGTTGAAAAACTGTTTTTT.